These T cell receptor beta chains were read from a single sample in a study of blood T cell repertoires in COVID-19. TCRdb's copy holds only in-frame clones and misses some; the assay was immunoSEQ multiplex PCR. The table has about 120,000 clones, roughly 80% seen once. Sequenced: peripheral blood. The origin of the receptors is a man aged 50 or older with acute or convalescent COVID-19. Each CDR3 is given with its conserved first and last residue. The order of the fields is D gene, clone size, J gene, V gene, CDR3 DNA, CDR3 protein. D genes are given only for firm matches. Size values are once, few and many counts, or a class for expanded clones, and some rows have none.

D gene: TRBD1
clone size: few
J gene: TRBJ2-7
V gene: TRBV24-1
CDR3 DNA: TGTGCCACGGAGGACAGGGGTGGCGAGCAGTACTTC
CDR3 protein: CATEDRGGEQYF

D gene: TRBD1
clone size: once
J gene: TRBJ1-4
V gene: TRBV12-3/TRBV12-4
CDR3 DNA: TGTGCCAGCGCGGGACAGGCTAATGAAAAACTGTTTTTT
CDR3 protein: CASAGQANEKLFF

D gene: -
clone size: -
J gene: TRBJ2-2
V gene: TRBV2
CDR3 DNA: TGTGCCAGCAGTGAGGCTGTGAACACCGGGGAGCTGTTTTTT
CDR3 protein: CASSEAVNTGELFF

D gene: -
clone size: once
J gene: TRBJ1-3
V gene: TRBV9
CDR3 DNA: TGTGCCAGCAGCGTAGATCCACCGAGTTCTGGAAACACCATATATTTT
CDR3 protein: CASSVDPPSSGNTIYF

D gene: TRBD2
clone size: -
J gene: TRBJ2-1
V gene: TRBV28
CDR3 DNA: TGTGCCAGCAGCCTACCCTCTTCTAGCGGGAGATTAGGGAATGAGCAGTTCTTC
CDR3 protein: CASSLPSSSGRLGNEQFF

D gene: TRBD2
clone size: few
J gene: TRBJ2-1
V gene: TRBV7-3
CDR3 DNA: TGTGCCAGCAGCTTAACGGCGGGGGGTGAGCAGTTCTTC
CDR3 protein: CASSLTAGGEQFF

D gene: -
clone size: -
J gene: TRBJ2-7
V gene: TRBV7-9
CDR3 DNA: TGTGCCAGCAGCTTAACGGGGATCCCCTACGAGCAGTACTTC
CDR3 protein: CASSLTGIPYEQYF

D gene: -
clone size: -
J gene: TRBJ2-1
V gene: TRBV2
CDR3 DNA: TGTGCCAGCAGTCGCCGACTAGACCTTATTAGGTTCAATGAGCAGTTCTTC
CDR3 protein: CASSRRLDLIRFNEQFF

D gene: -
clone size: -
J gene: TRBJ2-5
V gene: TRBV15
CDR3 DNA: TGTGCCACCAGCAGAATACAGGGACCCGAGACCCAGTACTTC
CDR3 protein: CATSRIQGPETQYF

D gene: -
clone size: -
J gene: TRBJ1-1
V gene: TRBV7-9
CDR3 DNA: TGTGCCAGCAGCTTAATGGGGCATGAAGCTTTCTTT
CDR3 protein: CASSLMGHEAFF

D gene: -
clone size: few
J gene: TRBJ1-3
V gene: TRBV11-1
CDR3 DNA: TGTGCCAGCAGCTTACACAGGGCTGGAAACACCATATATTTT
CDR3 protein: CASSLHRAGNTIYF

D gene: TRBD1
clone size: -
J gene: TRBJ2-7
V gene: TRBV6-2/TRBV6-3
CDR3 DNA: TGTGCCAGCAGTCCGCCGGGACAGATGTACTTC
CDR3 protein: CASSPPGQMYF

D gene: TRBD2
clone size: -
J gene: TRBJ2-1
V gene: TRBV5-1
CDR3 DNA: TGCGCCAGCAGCTTCGTAGCGGGGGGGTACAATGAGCAGTTCTTC
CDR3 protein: CASSFVAGGYNEQFF

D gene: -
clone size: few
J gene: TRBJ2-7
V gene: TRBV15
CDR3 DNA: TGTGCCACCAGCAGACCTGGGACTTACTACGAGCAGTACTTC
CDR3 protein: CATSRPGTYYEQYF

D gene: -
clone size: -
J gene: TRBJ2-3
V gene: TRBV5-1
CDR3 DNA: TGCGCCAGCGGCCCAGGTAATGTGGGCGGGCCAGATACGCAGTATTTT
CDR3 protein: CASGPGNVGGPDTQYF

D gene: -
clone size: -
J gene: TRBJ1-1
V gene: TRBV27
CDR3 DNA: TGTGCCAGCCATTCCGGGGACACTGAAGCTTTCTTT
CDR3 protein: CASHSGDTEAFF

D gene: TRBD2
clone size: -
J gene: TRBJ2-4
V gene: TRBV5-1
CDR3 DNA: TGCGCCAGCAGCTCCTCGGGACTAGCTAGAAACATTCAGTACTTC
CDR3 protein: CASSSSGLARNIQYF

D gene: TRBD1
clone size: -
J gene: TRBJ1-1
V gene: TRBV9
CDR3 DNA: TGTGCCAGCAGCGCGTCGGGACAGGGGGCCGGTTGGACTGAAGCTTTCTTT
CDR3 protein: CASSASGQGAGWTEAFF

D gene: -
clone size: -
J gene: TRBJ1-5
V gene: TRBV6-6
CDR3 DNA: TGTGCCAGCACCCCGGAGTGGAATCAGCCCCAGCATTTT
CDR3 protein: CASTPEWNQPQHF

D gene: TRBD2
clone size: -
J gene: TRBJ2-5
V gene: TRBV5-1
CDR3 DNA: TGCGCCAGCAGCCCCGGGACTAGCGGGGACAGAACCCAGTACTTC
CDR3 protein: CASSPGTSGDRTQYF

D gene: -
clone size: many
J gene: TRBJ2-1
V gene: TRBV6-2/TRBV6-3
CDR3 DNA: TGTGCCAGCAGTTTGGGCGGGACCTCCTACAATGAGCAGTTCTTC
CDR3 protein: CASSLGGTSYNEQFF

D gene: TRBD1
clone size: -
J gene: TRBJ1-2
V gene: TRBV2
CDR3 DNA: TGTGCCAGCAGCTACGTTCCCGGGACAGGGACGCGCGGCTACACCTTC
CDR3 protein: CASSYVPGTGTRGYTF

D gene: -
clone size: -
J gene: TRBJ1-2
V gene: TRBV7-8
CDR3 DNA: TGTGCCAGCAGCTTAGTAGCAGGGGCGGCTAACTATGGCTACACCTTC
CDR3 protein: CASSLVAGAANYGYTF

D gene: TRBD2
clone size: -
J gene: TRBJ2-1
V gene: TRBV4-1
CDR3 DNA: TGCGCCAGCAGCCTAATAGCGGGTGAATACAATGAGCAGTTCTTC
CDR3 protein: CASSLIAGEYNEQFF

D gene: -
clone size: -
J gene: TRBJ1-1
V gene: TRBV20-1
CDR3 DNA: TGCAGTGCTAGTCAGGTATTGAACACTGAAGCTTTCTTT
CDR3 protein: CSASQVLNTEAFF

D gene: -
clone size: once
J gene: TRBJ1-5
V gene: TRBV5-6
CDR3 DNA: TGTGCCAGCAGCTTAGGTAACAGGTTTAAGGGCAATCAGCCCCAGCATTTT
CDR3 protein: CASSLGNRFKGNQPQHF

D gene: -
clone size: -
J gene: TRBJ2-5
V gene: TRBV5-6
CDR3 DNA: TGTGCCAGCAGCATTCTACAGGGCAAAGAGACCCAGTACTTC
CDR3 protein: CASSILQGKETQYF

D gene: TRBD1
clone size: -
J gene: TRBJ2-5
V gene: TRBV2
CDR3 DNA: TGTGCCAGCACCCCCGGGACAGGGGGTAGGGGGACCCAGTACTTC
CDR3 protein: CASTPGTGGRGTQYF

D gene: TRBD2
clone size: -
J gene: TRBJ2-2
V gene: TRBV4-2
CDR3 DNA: TGTGCCAGCGCGAAGAGGGAAGCGGGAGCCACCGGGGAGCTGTTTTTT
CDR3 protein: CASAKREAGATGELFF

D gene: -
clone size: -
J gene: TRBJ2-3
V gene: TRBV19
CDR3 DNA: TGTGCCAGTAGTTTCGGCGGGAAGGAGACAGATACGCAGTATTTT
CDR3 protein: CASSFGGKETDTQYF

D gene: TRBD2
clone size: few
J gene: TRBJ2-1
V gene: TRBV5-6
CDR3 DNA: TGTGCCAGCAGCTTGGTAGCGGGAGTGGTACGGGAGCAGTTCTTC
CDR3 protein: CASSLVAGVVREQFF

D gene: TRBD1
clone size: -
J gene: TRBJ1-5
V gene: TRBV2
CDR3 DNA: TGTGCCAGCAGGATCGGGACAGAAAATAGCAATCAGCCCCAGCATTTT
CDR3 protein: CASRIGTENSNQPQHF

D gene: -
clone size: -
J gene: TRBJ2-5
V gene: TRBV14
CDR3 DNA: TGTGCCAGCAGCCAAATCGGAGAGACCCAGTACTTC
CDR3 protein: CASSQIGETQYF